This T cell receptor (beta chain) came from a study of control samples from healthy donors and cancer patients. Germline-derived CDR1 and CDR2 are LGHDT and YNNKEL (reference sequence). CDR3 length: 14 amino acids. V shed 4 bases and J shed 2 bases, with 12 bases lying between them. The table came from immunoSEQ multiplex PCR; TCRdb's copy has only in-frame clones and leaves some out. Of approximately 120,000 clones in the sample, 85% to 95% were seen once. Material for sequencing was PBMCs. This sequence originates from a man older than 75 with head and neck cancer. The genes are TRBV3-1 (or the pseudogene TRBV3-2) and TRBJ2-7, with D perhaps matching TRBD2 (5 bases). CDR3 DNA: TGTGCCAGCAGCCCCTCTATCGGGACCTACGAGCAGTACTTC. This translates into CASSPSIGTYEQYF.